This T cell receptor (beta chain) comes out of a study of regulatory T cells in long-lasting Graves disease. The authors built TCR beta libraries using iRepertoire HTBI primers and Arm-PCR of CDR3 regions. TCRdb ran MiXCR on the multiplex PCR reads and lists one entry per CDR3 protein. Of about 350,000 distinct CDR3 sequences in the sample, 16% are singletons; the top ten hold 30%. Time point described: newly diagnosed GD, antithyroid drugs for less than 3 months. Scientists built the TCR library using RNA that was extracted from PBMCs. Looked up from germline, CDR1 is MNHEY and CDR2 is SVGAGI. The CDR3 runs to 16 residues. With V trimmed by 6 bases and J by 7 bases, 12 bases remained unmatched. This clonotype was recorded a few times. This sample was shared with a second study, whose subject was T cells in Graves' hyperthyroidism and ophthalmopathy.

This chain links TRBV6-5 with TRBJ1-6; 7 bases line up with TRBD1. Material: peripheral blood mononuclear cells (PBMCs), obtained at new diagnosis, from a patient treated with antithyroid drugs. The clonotype was recovered from a man in his forties with Graves disease. The CDR3 is CASRYRKTGNNSPLHF. The CDR3 DNA reads TGTGCCAGCAGATACCGAAAGACAGGGAACAATTCACCCCTCCACTTT.